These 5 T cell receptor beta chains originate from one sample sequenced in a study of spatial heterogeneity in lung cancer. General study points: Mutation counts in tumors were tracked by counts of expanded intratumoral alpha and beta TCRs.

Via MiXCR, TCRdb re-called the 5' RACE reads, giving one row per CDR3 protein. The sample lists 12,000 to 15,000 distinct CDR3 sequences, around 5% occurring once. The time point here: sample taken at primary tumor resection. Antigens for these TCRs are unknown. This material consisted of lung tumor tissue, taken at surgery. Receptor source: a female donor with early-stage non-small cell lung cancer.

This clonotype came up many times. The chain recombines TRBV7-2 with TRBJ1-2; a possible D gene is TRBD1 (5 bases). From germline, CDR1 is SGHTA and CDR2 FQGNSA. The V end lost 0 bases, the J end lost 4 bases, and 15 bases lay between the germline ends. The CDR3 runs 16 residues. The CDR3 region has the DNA TGTGCCAGCAGCTTAGCGCGGGAAGGGAGGGGCTATGGCTACACCTTC. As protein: CASSLAREGRGYGYTF.

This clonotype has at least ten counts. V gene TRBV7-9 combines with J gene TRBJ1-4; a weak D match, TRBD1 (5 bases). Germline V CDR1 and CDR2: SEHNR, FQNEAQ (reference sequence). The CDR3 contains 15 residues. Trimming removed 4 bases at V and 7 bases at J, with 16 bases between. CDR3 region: CASSSGAGSGEKLFF. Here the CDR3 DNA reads TGTGCCAGCAGCTCCGGGGCAGGCTCTGGTGAAAAACTGTTTTTT.

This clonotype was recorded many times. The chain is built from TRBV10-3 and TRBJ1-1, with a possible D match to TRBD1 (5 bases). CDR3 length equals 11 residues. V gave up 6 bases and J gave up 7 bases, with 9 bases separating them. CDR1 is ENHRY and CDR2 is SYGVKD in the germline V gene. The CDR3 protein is CAISRDREAFF. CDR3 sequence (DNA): TGTGCCATCAGCCGGGACCGTGAAGCTTTCTTT.

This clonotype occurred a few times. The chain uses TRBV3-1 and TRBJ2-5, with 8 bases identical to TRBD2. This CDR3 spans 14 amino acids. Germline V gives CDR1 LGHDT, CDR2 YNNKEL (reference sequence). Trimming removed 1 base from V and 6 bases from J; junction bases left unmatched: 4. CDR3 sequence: CASSQGGGRKTQYF. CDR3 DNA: TGTGCCAGCAGCCAAGGCGGGGGGAGGAAGACCCAGTACTTC.

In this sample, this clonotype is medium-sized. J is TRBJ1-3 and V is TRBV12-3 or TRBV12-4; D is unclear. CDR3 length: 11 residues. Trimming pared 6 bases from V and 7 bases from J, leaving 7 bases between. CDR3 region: CASSPVNTIYF. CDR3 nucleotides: TGTGCCAGCAGCCCCGTCAACACCATATATTTT.